These 25 T cell receptor beta chains were sequenced from one sample in a study of T cell repertoires in cytomegalovirus infection. Antigen specificity for these receptors is unknown. TCRdb reanalysed the reads using MiXCR and keeps one entry per CDR3 protein. There are 300,000 to 400,000 distinct CDR3 sequences in the sample; 25% occur only once, and roughly 15% lies in the top ten. The starting material was cultured PBMCs, obtained from culture after CMV antigen stimulation. These receptors all come from a human donor in good health (CMV status not recorded). Some clones in this sample may be carry-over from other donors' samples.

The CDR3 spells CASSSGSSWDTIYEQYV. The CDR3 nucleotides read TGTGCCAGCAGCTCGGGATCTTCGTGGGACACAATATACGAGCAGTACGTC. The chain combines TRBV5-6 with TRBJ2-7; possible D gene TRBD1, 6 bases. CDR3 size: 17 residues. Germline-derived CDR1 and CDR2 are SGHDT and YYEEEE. Trimming removed 3 bases from V and 4 bases from J, with 23 bases in between.

This clonotype showed up many times. The V call is TRBV7-6, the J call TRBJ1-5, with D possibly matching TRBD1 (6 bases). The CDR3 spans 15 residues. Trimming shortened V by 6 bases and J by 3 bases, and 15 bases separated the two germline ends. The V gene's germline CDR1 is SGHVS and CDR2 FNYEAQ. CDR3 in DNA: TGTGCCAGCAGTCACAGCACAGGGCTCAATCAGCCCCAGCATTTT. Protein product: CASSHSTGLNQPQHF.

V usage is TRBV11-2 and J usage is TRBJ2-1, with unresolved D. Germline lookup yields CDR1 SGHAT and CDR2 FQNNGV. This CDR3 contains 15 residues. V lost 5 bases to trimming and J lost 5 bases, with 16 bases between them. The CDR3 DNA is TGTGCCAGCAGCACTCTCCTGGGGTCTAACAATGAGCAGTTCTTC. This encodes CASSTLLGSNNEQFF.

The chain recombines TRBV6-5 with TRBJ2-7; D unresolved. The CDR3 extends over 11 amino acids. V lost 5 bases and J lost 4, with 6 bases in between. Germline V CDR1 and CDR2: MNHEY, SVGAGI. For the CDR3, the DNA is TGTGCCAGCAGTCACAAGTACGAGCAGTACTTC. As protein: CASSHKYEQYF.

This rearrangement joins TRBV4-1 to TRBJ1-3; D might be TRBD1 (6 bases). The germline CDR1 and CDR2 sequences are MGHRA and YSYEKL. CDR3 length equals 17 residues. Trimming removed 4 bases from V and 0 bases from J, with 16 bases in between. The CDR3 loop reads CASSPRGAPSSGNTIYF. The CDR3 region has the DNA TGCGCCAGCAGCCCGCGGGGGGCCCCTAGCTCTGGAAACACCATATATTTT.

This clonotype was counted many times. The gene calls are TRBV7-8 and TRBJ2-2, with D possibly being TRBD1 (5 bases). CDR3 length: 16 amino acids. V lost 2 bases, J lost 1 base, and 11 bases lay in between. Per the germline V gene, CDR1 is SGHVS and CDR2 is FQNEAQ. The DNA for the CDR3 is TGTGCCAGCAGCTTAAGACAGACGATGAACACCGGGGAGCTGTTTTTT. This encodes CASSLRQTMNTGELFF.

The rearrangement joins TRBV12-3 or TRBV12-4 to TRBJ1-4, with D hard to call. The CDR3 runs 14 residues. V lost 6 bases, J lost 4 bases, and 12 bases lay in between. CDR3 protein: CASSRQTGNEKLFF. CDR3 nucleotides: TGTGCCAGCAGCCGCCAGACCGGTAATGAAAAACTGTTTTTT.

The genes are TRBV20-1 and TRBJ2-1; D perhaps matches TRBD1 (6 bases). This CDR3 comprises 12 residues. V lost 2 bases to trimming and J lost 6 bases, with 8 bases between them. The germline gives CDR1 DFQATT, CDR2 SNEGSKA (reference sequence). The CDR3 region is CSARLTGNEQFF. The DNA of the CDR3 is TGCAGTGCTAGACTGACAGGCAATGAGCAGTTCTTC.

This chain uses TRBV28 with TRBJ1-1; TRBD1 agrees at 7 bases. CDR1 MDHEN and CDR2 SYDVKM come from the germline V gene. The CDR3 contains 13 residues. The V gene end was trimmed by 7 bases and the J gene end by 11 bases; junction bases not matched to a gene: 13. The CDR3: CASTSGEGGRAFF. The CDR3 nucleotides are TGTGCCAGCACCTCAGGGGAAGGGGGCCGGGCTTTCTTT.

The chain recombines TRBV24-1 with TRBJ2-3; 9 nucleotides match TRBD2. The J segment lost 3 bases and the V segment lost 4 bases, leaving 10 bases of the junction unmatched. CDR1 KGHDR and CDR2 SFDVKD come from the germline V gene. There are 17 residues in the CDR3. This CDR3 is CATSDDGLAGGTDTQYF. CDR3 DNA sequence: TGTGCCACCAGTGACGACGGACTGGCGGGAGGGACAGATACGCAGTATTTT.

This clonotype has just a few counts. The chain carries TRBV12-3 or TRBV12-4 and TRBJ1-2, with TRBD1 identical over 9 bases. The length of the CDR3 is 13 residues. V was pared by 6 bases and J by 8 bases, with 7 bases of the junction left unmatched. DNA for the CDR3: TGTGCCAGCAGCTCCGGGACAGGGAGGGGCTACACCTTC. It encodes CASSSGTGRGYTF.

The V gene is TRBV11-2, the J gene TRBJ2-5, with D possibly matching TRBD2 (6 bases). The CDR3 extends over 13 amino acids. Looked up from germline, CDR1 is SGHAT and CDR2 is FQNNGV. Trimming shortened V by 5 bases and J by 7 bases, and 14 bases separated the two germline ends. The CDR3 region has the DNA TGTGCCAGCAGCCCCACTCAAGCGGGGACCCAGTACTTC. This codes for CASSPTQAGTQYF.

This clonotype was seen only a few times. The chain joins TRBV12-3 or TRBV12-4 to TRBJ2-1, with 8 bases lining up with TRBD1. The CDR3 runs 11 residues. V trimming: 5 bases; J trimming: 12 bases; junction bases outside the gene matches: 3. Here the CDR3 reads CASSLQGGQFF. CDR3 in DNA: TGTGCCAGCAGTCTACAGGGGGGGCAGTTCTTC.

Regarding this clonotype: This may stem from a read error, because a much larger clone lies one nucleotide away. This rearrangement joins TRBV11-2 to TRBJ2-1; TRBD2 matches at 13 bases. The CDR3 is 20 residues long. The germline V gene encodes CDR1 SGHAT and CDR2 FQNNGV. The CDR3 DNA follows: TGTGCCAGCAGCCTTAGGGGACTAGCGGGGCTCACGGGGCTATACATTGAGCAGTTCTTC. This translates into CASSLRGLAGLTGLYIEQFF.

The chain is built from TRBV7-6 and TRBJ1-1; a weak D match, TRBD1 (5 bases). Germline V gives CDR1 SGHVS, CDR2 FNYEAQ. The CDR3 covers 14 residues. Trimming pared 5 bases from V and 6 bases from J, leaving 16 bases between. CDR3 residues: CASSRGKGGAEAFF. CDR3 bases: TGTGCCAGCAGCCGGGGCAAGGGTGGGGCTGAAGCTTTCTTT.

The rearrangement joins TRBV18 to TRBJ2-2; D assignment may be TRBD1 or TRBD2 (5 bases each). V was clipped by 3 bases and J by 7 bases, with 18 bases between them. The length of the CDR3 is 16 residues. CDR1 and CDR2 from the germline V gene are KGHSH and LQKENI. In DNA, the CDR3 is TGTGCCAGCTCACCGGGACGGGAAAAGGGCGACGGGGAGCTGTTTTTT. This sequence encodes CASSPGREKGDGELFF.

This rearrangement joins TRBV11-1 to TRBJ2-7; D not certain. V lost 5 bases and J 6 bases, leaving 14 bases between the germline ends. The germline V gene encodes CDR1 SGHAT and CDR2 FQDESV (reference sequence). The CDR3 is made up of 13 amino acids. CDR3 DNA: TGTGCCAGCAGCGAAAGTTCTGATGTCGAGCAGTACTTC. Protein: CASSESSDVEQYF.

The rearrangement links TRBV6-5 to TRBJ2-2; D gene unclear. Germline V lookup: CDR1 MNHEY, CDR2 SVGAGI. Trimming cost V 5 bases and J 1 base, with 14 bases left between them. CDR3 length: 16 residues. CDR3 protein: CASSPRPILNTGELFF. In DNA, the CDR3 is TGTGCCAGCAGTCCTCGGCCCATTCTGAACACCGGGGAGCTGTTTTTT.

This clonotype was observed a few times. The chain has TRBV28 and TRBJ1-3; perhaps TRBD1 as D (5 bases). Trimming pared 2 bases from V and 1 base from J, leaving 12 bases between. Per germline, CDR1 MDHEN and CDR2 SYDVKM. This CDR3 region has 16 residues. CDR3 sequence (DNA): TGTGCCAGCAGTTTAATAGGCAGGGTGTCTGGAAACACCATATATTTT. Residues: CASSLIGRVSGNTIYF.

This clonotype was counted a few times. The J gene is TRBJ2-7, the V gene TRBV7-2; TRBD1 aligns across 12 bases. Trimming at V came to 5 bases and at J to 5 bases, leaving 28 bases not matched to a gene. Germline-derived CDR1 and CDR2 are SGHTA and FQGNSA. There are 22 residues in the CDR3. The CDR3 DNA reads as TGTGCCAGCAGCCGATACTTAAGGGGACAGGGGGCGCAGGAAAAAGGCGGAGACGAGCAGTACGTC. Translating gives CASSRYLRGQGAQEKGGDEQYV.

The table lists this clonotype with a few counts. This chain links TRBV25-1 with TRBJ1-1; D is unresolved. This CDR3 has 13 residues. The germline V gene has CDR1 MGHDK and CDR2 SYGVNS. The V and J ends lost 7 bases and 9 bases respectively, with 18 bases between them. The CDR3 nucleotides are TGTGCCAGCACCCCCGAAAGCTCCACCCAAGCTTTCTTT. Translating gives CASTPESSTQAFF.

This clonotype showed up many times. V and J are TRBV7-8 and TRBJ2-5; 9 bases fit TRBD1. The CDR3 is 16 residues long. Germline CDR1 reads SGHVS; CDR2 reads FQNEAQ. V lost 2 bases and J lost 7; bases outside the gene matches: 11. CDR3 in DNA: TGTGCCAGCAGCTTACGGGACAGGGAGATCAAAGGGACCCAGTACTTC. It encodes CASSLRDREIKGTQYF.

A few counts support this clonotype. The chain combines TRBV20-1 with TRBJ2-1; D remains ambiguous. Deletions cut 7 bases from V and 12 bases from J, with 19 bases between. The germline V gene has CDR1 DFQATT and CDR2 SNEGSKA (reference sequence). The CDR3 consists of 12 residues. The CDR3 here is CSGKLGPIAQFF. The DNA for the CDR3 is TGCAGTGGTAAACTCGGACCCATCGCGCAGTTCTTC.

The table lists this clonotype with many counts. The chain is built from TRBV7-8 and TRBJ1-5, with 8 bases matching TRBD1. Germline V CDR1 and CDR2: SGHVS, FQNEAQ. The V gene end was trimmed by 5 bases and the J gene end by 1 base; junction bases not matched to a gene: 10. This CDR3 has 17 residues. Written as DNA, the CDR3 is TGTGCCAGCAGCGTCGGGACAGGAGTTGGGAGCAATCAGCCCCAGCATTTT. It specifies CASSVGTGVGSNQPQHF.

J is TRBJ2-3 and V is TRBV20-1; 14 positions match TRBD2. Germline CDR1 and CDR2: DFQATT and SNEGSKA (reference sequence). V was clipped by 3 bases and J by 9 bases; unmatched bases: 11. This CDR3 comprises 16 residues. The CDR3 coding sequence is TGCAGTGCTAGCCGGGCGACTAGCGGGAGGGAGAGAACGCAGTATTTT. Amino acid sequence: CSASRATSGRERTQYF.